Listed here are 22 T cell receptor beta chains from one sample, sequenced in a study of blood T cell repertoires in COVID-19. Method: immunoSEQ multiplex PCR; TCRdb's copy keeps in-frame clones and lacks some. The sample has 350,000 to 450,000 clones; 75% to 90% are singletons. The specimen sequenced was PBMCs or T cells enriched from blood (not recorded which). The receptors stem from a woman between 50 and 59 years old who had recovered from COVID-19.

This chain links TRBV18 with TRBJ2-1, with a possible D match to TRBD1 (6 bases). V was trimmed by 2 bases and J by 5 bases, leaving 13 bases between them. This CDR3 has 15 amino acids. CDR1 and CDR2 from the germline V gene are KGHSH and LQKENI. CDR3 coding DNA: TGTGCCAGCTCACCAATCAATTCAGGGGACAATGAGCAGTTCTTC. It encodes CASSPINSGDNEQFF.

The J gene is TRBJ2-5, the V gene TRBV5-4, with 7 bases matching TRBD1. V trimming: 4 bases; J trimming: 0 bases; junction bases outside the gene matches: 6. CDR1 is SGHNT and CDR2 is YYREEE in the germline V gene (reference sequence). The CDR3 is 15 residues long. CDR3 region: CASSGGQNNQETQYF. The CDR3 DNA sequence: TGTGCCAGCAGCGGGGGACAGAATAACCAAGAGACCCAGTACTTC.

The V call is TRBV14, the J call TRBJ1-2; 7 positions match TRBD1. Germline V gene sequence: CDR1 SGHDN, CDR2 FVKESK. After removal of 3 bases from V and 2 bases from J, the junction contained 9 bases not matched to a gene. The CDR3 loop spans 16 amino acids. For the CDR3, the DNA is TGTGCCAGCAGCCACACGGACAGGTCATCGAACTATGGCTACACCTTC. Residues: CASSHTDRSSNYGYTF.

This chain links TRBV7-9 with TRBJ1-1, with 12 bases lining up with TRBD1. V shed 5 bases and J 4 bases; nucleotides not matched to a gene: 11. The length of the CDR3 is 17 residues. Germline CDR1 reads SEHNR; CDR2 reads FQNEAQ (reference sequence). The CDR3 is CASSPWDRGLGGTEAFF. The CDR3 DNA follows: TGTGCCAGCAGCCCGTGGGACAGGGGGCTCGGAGGCACTGAAGCTTTCTTT.

The chain uses TRBV29-1 and TRBJ1-1, with a tentative D call TRBD1 (6 bases). This CDR3 spans 14 amino acids. V was shortened by 7 bases and J by 0 bases, with 15 bases between the two germline ends. In germline, CDR1 is SQVTM, CDR2 ANQGSEA. The CDR3 nucleotides read TGCAGCGAAACACAGGGCCTCATGAACACTGAAGCTTTCTTT. It is translated as CSETQGLMNTEAFF. The full variable domain, in which reference TRBV29-1 and TRBJ1-1 provide the parts outside the CDR3, is SAVISQKPSRDICQRGTSLTIQCQVDSQVTMMFWYRQQPGQSLTLIATANQGSEATYESGFVIDKFPISRPNLTFSTLTVSNMSPEDSSIYLCSETQGLMNTEAFFGQGTRLTVV.

The chain couples TRBV5-4 to TRBJ1-5, with 7 nucleotides matching TRBD1. The germline gives CDR1 SGHNT, CDR2 YYREEE (reference sequence). The CDR3 totals 14 residues. The J segment lost 5 bases and the V segment lost 5 bases, leaving 7 bases of the junction unmatched. The CDR3 DNA is TGTGCCAGCAGTCCAGGGCAGGGGGATCAGCCCCAGCATTTT. Translating gives CASSPGQGDQPQHF.

This rearrangement joins TRBV6-2 or TRBV6-3 to TRBJ1-2; 7 bases fit TRBD1. CDR1 and CDR2 from the germline V gene are MNHEY and SVGEGT. V shed 2 bases, J shed 6 bases, and the junction held 3 bases outside the gene matches. CDR3 size: 13 residues. The CDR3 sequence: CASSYQGGDGYTF. The CDR3 DNA reads TGTGCCAGCAGTTACCAGGGGGGAGATGGCTACACCTTC.

This chain's CDR3 is CASTLSQRGEGYTF. CDR3 in DNA: TGTGCCAGCACCCTCAGCCAGCGGGGAGAGGGCTACACCTTC. The gene calls are TRBV5-6 and TRBJ1-2; D not resolved. The CDR3 length is 14 residues. The germline V and J ends were trimmed by 6 bases and 8 bases, with 20 bases remaining between them. Looked up from germline, CDR1 is SGHDT and CDR2 is YYEEEE.

This chain joins TRBV7-9 and TRBJ1-2, with 7 bases that match TRBD1. V was clipped by 1 base and J by 3 bases; unmatched bases: 2. From germline, CDR1 is SEHNR and CDR2 FQNEAQ (reference sequence). The CDR3 length is 14 residues. The CDR3 loop is CASSLVTGDYGYTF. CDR3 DNA: TGTGCCAGCAGCTTAGTTACAGGGGACTATGGCTACACCTTC.

The CDR3, as DNA: TGCGCCAGCAGTCGGGACAGGGGGCAAGGCGGGGAGCTGTTTTTT. Protein: CASSRDRGQGGELFF. The chain employs TRBV5-1 and TRBJ2-2; 12 bases agree with TRBD1. The germline V gene has CDR1 SGHRS and CDR2 YFSETQ. Trimming removed 5 bases from V and 7 bases from J; junction bases left unmatched: 6. The CDR3 totals 15 residues.

The chain couples TRBV5-1 to TRBJ1-6; D gene ambiguous. Between the trimmed V and J ends, which lost 0 bases and 8 bases, there was a span of 18 bases. Germline CDR1 and CDR2: SGHRS and YFSETQ. The CDR3 sequence is 17 residues long. CDR3 DNA sequence: TGCGCCAGCAGCTTGGGAGGGCCTCACCCAGGTGATTCACCCCTCCACTTT. It specifies CASSLGGPHPGDSPLHF.

The rearrangement uses TRBV30 and TRBJ1-1, with TRBD1 identical over 8 bases. Trimming cost V 5 bases and J 7 bases; bases outside gene matches: 0. Germline-derived CDR1 and CDR2 are GTSNPN and SVGIG (reference sequence). The length of the CDR3 is 10 residues. CDR3: CAWGQGEAFF. The CDR3 coding sequence is TGTGCCTGGGGACAGGGTGAAGCTTTCTTT.

This clone was detected a few times. This chain connects TRBV2 to TRBJ1-2; D ambiguous. The CDR3 is 13 amino acids. The germline V and J ends were trimmed by 2 bases and 5 bases, with 9 bases remaining between them. The germline gives CDR1 SNHLY, CDR2 FYNNEI. CDR3 sequence: CASSESRHYGYTF. CDR3 coding DNA: TGTGCCAGCAGTGAATCCAGACATTATGGCTACACCTTC. Using reference TRBV2 and TRBJ1-2 for the parts outside the CDR3, the full variable domain is EPEVTQTPSHQVTQMGQEVILRCVPISNHLYFYWYRQILGQKVEFLVSFYNNEISEKSEIFDDQFSVERPDGSNFTLKIRSTKLEDSAMYFCASSESRHYGYTFGSGTRLTVV.

The chain joins TRBV30 to TRBJ2-5, with D perhaps matching TRBD2 (6 bases). The CDR3 extends over 14 amino acids. CDR1 is GTSNPN, CDR2 SVGIG, per germline (reference sequence). The ends were cut back, 3 bases at V and 5 bases at J, with 16 bases in the middle. The CDR3, as DNA: TGTGCCTGGAGCGACGGGGGACCCCCGGAGACCCAGTACTTC. Protein sequence: CAWSDGGPPETQYF.

The chain links TRBV5-1 to TRBJ1-3; possibly TRBD1 for D (5 bases). Germline CDR1 SGHRS, CDR2 YFSETQ. The CDR3 is 15 amino acids. Trimming took off 4 bases at V and 2 bases at J, with 13 bases between the two ends. The CDR3 region has the DNA TGCGCCAGCAGCCGAGAAGGGGCTGCTGGAAACACCATATATTTT. It yields the protein CASSREGAAGNTIYF.

The genes are TRBV5-6 and TRBJ2-1; TRBD1 matches 7 bases. CDR3 length equals 15 residues. V lost 0 bases to trimming and J lost 10 bases; unmatched junction nucleotides: 10. Germline CDR1 reads SGHDT; CDR2 reads YYEEEE. CDR3 protein: CASSLGTVTGPEQFF. In DNA form, the CDR3 reads TGTGCCAGCAGCTTGGGAACCGTGACAGGGCCAGAGCAGTTCTTC.

The chain carries TRBV5-1 and TRBJ2-1; D might be TRBD2 (5 bases). Deletions cut 0 bases from V and 0 bases from J, with 7 bases between. CDR1 SGHRS and CDR2 YFSETQ come from the germline V gene. The CDR3 runs 15 residues. The CDR3 here is CASSLGTYSYNEQFF. In nucleotides, the CDR3 is TGCGCCAGCAGCTTGGGGACTTACTCCTACAATGAGCAGTTCTTC.

The V call is TRBV2, the J call TRBJ1-2; TRBD1 agrees at 8 bases. CDR1 is SNHLY and CDR2 is FYNNEI in the germline V gene. The V segment lost 8 bases and the J segment 5 bases; nucleotides outside the gene matches: 10. The CDR3 loop spans 14 amino acids. For the CDR3, the DNA is TGTGCCAGCCGCAGGGGGCCGGCTAGATATGGCTACACCTTC. Translating gives CASRRGPARYGYTF.

CDR3 bases: TGTGCCAGCAGCTTCGGACAGTCAGGTGAAGCTTTCTTT. This encodes CASSFGQSGEAFF. The V call is TRBV7-8, the J call TRBJ1-1; D perhaps matches TRBD1 (6 bases). Germline V gives CDR1 SGHVS, CDR2 FQNEAQ. The CDR3 covers 13 residues. The V end was cut by 3 bases, the J end by 7 bases, with 12 bases between.

J is TRBJ2-7 and V is TRBV4-1; D perhaps matches TRBD2 (5 bases). CDR3 length equals 15 residues. Trimming stripped 4 bases from V and 2 bases from J, with 15 bases between. Per germline, CDR1 MGHRA and CDR2 YSYEKL. CDR3 DNA sequence: TGCGCCAGCAGCCCCCGAGGGAGCCCCCCCTACGAGCAGTACTTC. This sequence encodes CASSPRGSPPYEQYF.

This clone occurred once. The chain has TRBV19 and TRBJ1-5; 8 bases are a match to TRBD1. Germline V gene lookup returns CDR1 LNHDA and CDR2 SQIVND (reference sequence). V trimming: 6 bases; J trimming: 3 bases; junction bases outside the gene matches: 7. CDR3 length: 15 amino acids. This CDR3 is CASSIGQGVNQPQHF. CDR3 DNA: TGTGCCAGTAGCATCGGACAGGGCGTCAATCAGCCCCAGCATTTT.

V usage is TRBV11-2 and J usage is TRBJ1-2; tentatively, D is TRBD1 (6 bases). Looked up from germline, CDR1 is SGHAT and CDR2 is FQNNGV. The CDR3 is made up of 14 amino acids. The V end lost 4 bases, the J end lost 4 bases, and 13 bases lay between the germline ends. CDR3 nucleotides: TGTGCCAGCAGCTCCGACAGGATTGCCTATGGCTACACCTTC. Amino acids: CASSSDRIAYGYTF.